This entry lists 5 T cell receptor beta chains sequenced from one sample in a study of regulatory T cells in long-lasting Graves disease. Specified time point: newly diagnosed GD, antithyroid drugs for less than 3 months. Scientists built the TCR library using RNA that was extracted from PBMCs. CDR3-region Arm-PCR and iRepertoire HTBI primers produced the TCR beta libraries. Via MiXCR, TCRdb re-called the multiplex PCR reads, giving one row per CDR3 protein. Of under 300,000 distinct CDR3 sequences detected, over 20% appear once; the ten largest clones hold over 11%. Sequenced here: peripheral blood mononuclear cells (PBMCs), sampled at new diagnosis, from a patient treated with antithyroid drugs. The receptors shown here come from a female donor with Graves disease.

This clonotype was seen repeatedly, ten times or more. The rearrangement joins TRBV7-6 to TRBJ2-2; D is perhaps TRBD1 (6 bases). The V gene's germline CDR1 is SGHVS and CDR2 FNYEAQ. With 6 bases removed from V and 1 base from J, the gap between germline ends came to 15 bases. This CDR3 comprises 16 residues. The CDR3 spells CASSSGTPRNTGELFF. The CDR3 region has the DNA TGTGCCAGCAGTTCCGGGACACCCAGGAACACCGGGGAGCTGTTTTTT.

This clonotype was seen a handful of times. This chain uses TRBV25-1 with TRBJ2-2; unclear D gene. The CDR3 sequence is 14 residues long. Looked up from germline, CDR1 is MGHDK and CDR2 is SYGVNS. The germline V and J ends were trimmed by 5 bases and 2 bases, with 9 bases remaining between them. CDR3 DNA: TGTGCCAGCAGTTCAAACAGAAACACCGGGGAGCTGTTTTTT. This translates into CASSSNRNTGELFF.

This clonotype appeared many times. The gene calls are TRBV7-2 and TRBJ2-7; 9 nucleotides match TRBD2. From germline, CDR1 is SGHTA and CDR2 FQGNSA. After removal of 2 bases from V and 4 bases from J, the junction contained 6 bases not matched to a gene. CDR3 length equals 15 residues. The CDR3 spells CASSLRRGGRYEQYF. The CDR3 DNA follows: TGTGCCAGCAGCTTAAGGCGGGGGGGGCGATACGAGCAGTACTTC.

This clonotype was recorded a few times. The rearrangement links TRBV6-2 or TRBV6-3 to TRBJ2-7; D is undetermined. CDR1 and CDR2 from the germline V gene are MNHEY and SVGEGT. This CDR3 has 14 amino acids. Trimming took 6 bases from V and 2 from J, leaving 14 bases between them. CDR3: CASRGPGPTYEQYF. CDR3 bases: TGTGCCAGCAGGGGTCCAGGCCCAACCTACGAGCAGTACTTC.

The chain carries TRBV2 and TRBJ1-5; a possible D gene is TRBD1 (5 bases). Germline CDR1 is SNHLY and CDR2 is FYNNEI. With 8 bases removed from V and 0 bases from J, the gap between germline ends came to 11 bases. CDR3 length: 14 residues. The CDR3 sequence: CASGEDSSNQPQHF. The CDR3 nucleotides are TGTGCCAGCGGGGAAGACAGTAGCAATCAGCCCCAGCATTTT. The full variable domain, rest sourced from reference TRBV2 and TRBJ1-5, is EPEVTQTPSHQVTQMGQEVILRCVPISNHLYFYWYRQILGQKVEFLVSFYNNEISEKSEIFDDQFSVERPDGSNFTLKIRSTKLEDSAMYFCASGEDSSNQPQHFGDGTRLSIL.